This T cell receptor beta chain appears in the sequencing data of a study of blood T cell repertoires in COVID-19 (dated by TCRdb to 2018 to 2021). About the study as a whole: Samples from collaborators originated in the United States, Italy and Spain and spanned both the acute and convalescent phases of COVID-19. The material from the prospective study consisted of cDNA or gDNA derived from T cells, B-cell-depleted T cells, or PBMCs. Deeply sampled blood TCRbeta repertoires from subjects exposed to, actively infected with, or recovered from COVID-19 were included in the dataset. The repertoires were released in a freely available public database meant as a resource for research on the immune response to SARS-CoV-2. Samples were obtained from the ongoing ImmuneRACE study (first 160 participants) and from roughly 1,300 subjects provided by 6 global collaborators. Sample metadata almost always included a de-identified subject ID, COVID-19 status, age in years and sex. HLA class I and class II types, where available, came from metadata supplied by the sample provider rather than from assay-based typing. Overall results and qualifications from the work: The amount of clinical and demographic metadata varied by source and participant and was provided uncurated.

CDR1 and CDR2 are read off the germline V gene (reference sequence) as MNHNY and SVGAGI. Reading from cysteine to phenylalanine, the CDR3 counts 14 amino acids. The DNA shown is the 42-base CDR3, in frame from base 1. After removal of 5 bases from V and 1 base from J, the junction retains 1 base not matched to a gene. TCRbeta CDR3 regions were amplified from genomic DNA by means of the immunoSEQ Assay, a bias-controlled multiplex PCR. In the authors' own workflow: The number of nucleated cells in each sample was estimated by amplification of reference gene primers within the assay. Sequence reads were collapsed and filtered to measure the absolute abundance of every unique TCRbeta CDR3 rearrangement. For each sample, productive Simpson clonality was calculated as the square root of Simpson's diversity index across productive rearrangements. The table was pulled from immuneACCESS by TCRdb, which kept in-frame rearrangements only. Such tables lose some clones; where checked, under half of the loss comes from unresolved V genes, and the rest has no known cause. From that table come the V and J calls and clone size; the DNA was used to work out D and trimming. Within this sample are approximately 81,000 clones, with almost 85% of them counted one time only. In total, the top ten clones hold approximately 7% of the sample.

Each collaborating institution followed its own protocols to collect whole blood in K2EDTA tubes. For TCRbeta analysis, collaborators shipped samples in one of three forms: frozen whole blood, isolated PBMCs, or DNA extracted from either of those sample types. A remark on this clone: Its antigen has not been determined. No base quality values were provided; no much bigger clone lies one nucleotide off.

The rearranged chain carries TRBV6-6 and TRBJ2-7; TRBD1 matches 11 bases in the middle. The sequencing input was peripheral blood. This clonotype originated in a human donor in a cohort sampled during active COVID-19. The DNA sequence is given as TGTGCCAGCAGTGGGACAGGGGGATCCTACGAGCAGTACTTC. Its amino acids are CASSGTGGSYEQYF.